This T cell receptor beta chain was recovered during a study of T-cell reconstitution after alpha-beta-depleted transplantation in children. Study outcomes and limitations: For some patients, TCRbeta diversity was high at day 60 because of recipient T cells and thymic progenitors that survived. In patients about two months after transplant, alpha-beta T cells reportedly arose from several hundred expanded graft clones. The authors attributed T-cell counts and diversity one year after transplant mostly to newly produced T cells.

Trimming removed 2 bases at V and 2 bases at J, with 14 bases between. Germline V gene lookup returns CDR1 SGHDT and CDR2 YYEEEE. The CDR3 runs to 15 residues. Comments on this clonotype: Its matching antigen is unknown.

Construction of the TCRbeta library involved unique molecular identifiers. TCRdb recomputed calls from the PCR reads with MiXCR, one row per CDR3 protein. Among about 610,000 distinct CDR3 sequences listed, 25% to 30% were seen once. This sequence originates from a boy in the first two years of life with Wiskott-Aldrich syndrome, due to receive a stem cell transplant. Material: PBMCs, obtained before TCRalphabeta/CD19-depleted stem cell transplant. The V gene is TRBV5-6, the J gene TRBJ2-7; D call uncertain. The CDR3 sequence: CASSFLFQRPYEQYF. The CDR3 DNA follows: TGTGCCAGCAGCTTTCTGTTTCAGAGACCCTACGAGCAGTACTTC.